Listed here is a single T cell receptor (beta chain). Its target is unknown. Other DNA sequences in this sample translate to the same CDR3. In germline, CDR1 is SGHAT, CDR2 FQNNGV. V was shortened by 3 bases and J by 3 bases, with 12 bases between the two germline ends. This CDR3 has 14 residues. The source of the sample is a study of shared clonotypes between healthy human individuals. Study-wide points: Among a few donors, approximately 5% of naive CD4 clonotypes were found in common.

This table comes from immunoSEQ multiplex PCR, and its TCRdb copy is limited to in-frame clones, with some not included. The table includes about 1.9 million clones, around 95% detected once. Positively selected for CCR7, the CD45RO-negative cells used as naive CD8 cells excluded terminally differentiated effector memory CD45RA+ cells. This TCR derives from a man aged 18-30 years in good health. Some clones in this sample may be carry-over from other donors' samples. Sequencing input: naive CD8+ T cells from PBMCs. The chain carries TRBV11-2 and TRBJ2-7, with D possibly TRBD1 on 5 matching bases. In DNA, the CDR3 is TGTGCCAGCAGCTTGGGGCAGGGCCTCTACGAGCAGTACTTC. Residues: CASSLGQGLYEQYF.